Each of the 8 T cell receptor beta chains below was sequenced from the same sample in a study of a mutant IDH1 vaccine in newly diagnosed glioma. Noted time point: week 23, last vaccination. It was 300 ug of mutant IDH1 20-mer peptide that made up each vaccine dose, given with topical imiquimod. Clones were read by immunoSEQ multiplex PCR, and TCRdb kept only the in-frame ones, dropping some. The sample consists of approximately 37,000 clones, 65% to 80% of them appearing once. Their antigen targets remain unknown. Source: PBMCs, taken from a glioma patient whose treatment included an IDH1 peptide vaccine. These receptors were taken from a man aged 50-59 years with glioma.

The chain recombines TRBV4-3 with TRBJ2-5, with 8 bases that match TRBD1. The CDR3 consists of 13 residues. The germline V gene encodes CDR1 LGHNA and CDR2 YSLEER. V shed 1 base and J 5 bases; nucleotides not matched to a gene: 0. The DNA of the CDR3 is TGCGCCAGCAGCCAAGGACAGGGGGAGACCCAGTACTTC. It codes for CASSQGQGETQYF.

V and J are TRBV5-4 and TRBJ2-1; D may be TRBD2 (6 bases). Per germline, CDR1 SGHNT and CDR2 YYREEE (reference sequence). V lost 1 base to trimming and J lost 2 bases, with 7 bases between them. The CDR3 consists of 14 residues. Here the CDR3 DNA reads TGTGCCAGCAGCTTGTGGGGGGCCTACAATGAGCAGTTCTTC. Amino acids: CASSLWGAYNEQFF.

The CDR3 coding sequence is TGTGCCAGCACGGGGAGGACAGACACCGGGGAGCTGTTTTTT. Translated: CASTGRTDTGELFF. The chain uses TRBV2 and TRBJ2-2, with D tentatively TRBD1 or TRBD2 (6 bases each). This CDR3 spans 14 amino acids. V dropped 7 bases and J dropped 3 bases, with 12 bases sitting between them. Per germline, CDR1 SNHLY and CDR2 FYNNEI.

The chain joins TRBV19 to TRBJ2-2; D call uncertain. V was clipped by 2 bases and J by 0 bases, with 7 bases between them. The CDR3 contains 15 residues. Germline lookup yields CDR1 LNHDA and CDR2 SQIVND (reference sequence). The chain's CDR3 is CASSISTANTGELFF. The CDR3 DNA reads as TGTGCCAGTAGTATAAGTACCGCGAACACCGGGGAGCTGTTTTTT. The full variable domain, in which reference TRBV19 and TRBJ2-2 provide the parts outside the CDR3, is DGGITQSPKYLFRKEGQNVTLSCEQNLNHDAMYWYRQDPGQGLRLIYYSQIVNDFQKGDIAEGYSVSREKKESFPLTVTSAQKNPTAFYLCASSISTANTGELFFGEGSRLTVL.

This clone appeared a few times. The V call is TRBV18, the J call TRBJ1-4, with a possible D match to TRBD1 (5 bases). Trimming removed 3 bases from V and 4 bases from J, with 9 bases in between. From germline, CDR1 is KGHSH and CDR2 LQKENI. This CDR3 region has 14 residues. The CDR3 nucleotides are TGTGCCAGCTCACCGGGGCAGGATAATGAAAAACTGTTTTTT. It codes for CASSPGQDNEKLFF.

This clone occurred a few times. The CDR3 loop is CASSGLNTEAFF. The CDR3 DNA reads as TGTGCCAGCAGCGGCCTGAACACTGAAGCTTTCTTT. The chain employs TRBV7-9 and TRBJ1-1; D ambiguous. The CDR3 is made up of 12 amino acids. Per germline, CDR1 SEHNR and CDR2 FQNEAQ (reference sequence). Trimming took off 5 bases at V and 0 bases at J, with 4 bases between the two ends.

This clone was recorded only once. The chain has TRBV7-3 and TRBJ2-7; TRBD2 aligns across 8 bases. Germline CDR1 and CDR2: SGHTA and FQGTGA. CDR3 length equals 15 residues. J was trimmed by 4 bases and V by 5 bases; bases with no gene match: 10. The chain's CDR3 is CASSTIGGGGYEQYF. The CDR3 DNA follows: TGTGCCAGCAGCACAATTGGAGGCGGGGGGTACGAGCAGTACTTC.

A few counts support this clone. The chain has TRBV5-7 and TRBJ1-1; no definite D call. TRBV5-7 is assigned to the ORF class and has an uncertain function. The CDR3 extends over 13 amino acids. Trimming removed 6 bases at V and 1 base at J, with 10 bases between. CDR3 in amino acids: CASTRRGNTEAFF. In DNA form, the CDR3 reads TGTGCCAGCACCCGACGGGGGAACACTGAAGCTTTCTTT.